These 23 T cell receptor beta chains were sequenced from one sample in a study of T cells in Graves' hyperthyroidism and ophthalmopathy. Amplified TCR beta CDR3 regions came from RNA transcripts. The HTBI set primed first-round TCR CDR3 RT-PCR. TCRdb independently ran MiXCR on the multiplex PCR reads; one entry per CDR3 protein. The sample consists of nearly 600,000 distinct CDR3 sequences, 11% to 15% of them appearing once. The specimen was blood. Every receptor here comes from a woman aged 30 to 39 with Graves' hyperthyroidism that later progressed to Graves' ophthalmopathy.

This clonotype was picked up a small number of times. The chain joins TRBV28 to TRBJ2-4, with D possibly being TRBD2 (6 bases). V was shortened by 7 bases and J by 0 bases, with 13 bases between the two germline ends. The CDR3 consists of 15 residues. Germline loops: CDR1 MDHEN, CDR2 SYDVKM. In DNA form, the CDR3 reads TGTGCCAGCACCCCCCCGGGACTAGCCAAAAACATTCAGTACTTC. It translates to CASTPPGLAKNIQYF.

In its sample, this clonotype was seen many times. This chain joins TRBV6-1 and TRBJ1-1; D uncertain. Per the germline V gene, CDR1 is MNHNS and CDR2 is SASEGT. Between the trimmed V and J ends, which lost 7 bases and 6 bases, there was a span of 18 bases. There are 14 residues in the CDR3. In DNA form, the CDR3 reads TGTGCCAGCACCGCGGACGGCTCGGGTGCTGAAGCTTTCTTT. Its translation is CASTADGSGAEAFF.

This clonotype was counted only a few times. The rearrangement uses TRBV4-3 and TRBJ2-7; 7 bases align to TRBD2. The V gene end was trimmed by 1 base and the J gene end by 2 bases; junction bases not matched to a gene: 11. In germline, CDR1 is LGHNA, CDR2 YSLEER. The CDR3 is made up of 17 amino acids. The CDR3 region is CASSQGWGGAAPYEQYF. As DNA, the CDR3 is TGCGCCAGCAGCCAAGGATGGGGAGGGGCCGCCCCCTACGAGCAGTACTTC.

Concerning this clonotype itself: A clone one base away is much larger, so this may be a read error. This sequence joins TRBV5-1 and TRBJ1-5, with 7 bases fitting TRBD1. Germline-derived CDR1 and CDR2 are SGHRS and YFSETQ. The CDR3 is 14 amino acids. V lost 4 bases, J lost 9 bases, and 10 bases stayed unmatched. Here the CDR3 reads CASSTTGSGPPQHF. CDR3 DNA sequence: TGCGCCAGCAGCACGACAGGGAGCGGCCCGCCCCAGCATTTT.

In its sample, this clonotype was seen many times. The chain joins TRBV24-1 to TRBJ2-1; 9 bases agree with TRBD1. V trimming: 6 bases; J trimming: 3 bases; junction bases outside the gene matches: 11. The CDR3 extends over 17 amino acids. CDR1 and CDR2 from the germline V gene are KGHDR and SFDVKD. CDR3 bases: TGTGCCACCAGTTCCTTGTTCGACAGGGGGGGCTACAATGAGCAGTTCTTC. It specifies CATSSLFDRGGYNEQFF.

This clonotype showed up just a few times. This chain links TRBV6-5 with TRBJ1-1; the match to TRBD1 covers 9 bases. CDR1 is MNHEY, CDR2 SVGAGI, per germline. This CDR3 is built from 21 residues. Trimming at V came to 2 bases and at J to 4 bases, leaving 23 bases not matched to a gene. The CDR3 DNA sequence: TGTGCCAGCAGTTACAATCTATACCCCCCTTTACTTGGACAGGGGAGCACTGAAGCTTTCTTT. Amino acid sequence: CASSYNLYPPLLGQGSTEAFF.

Many counts were recorded for this clonotype. The V call is TRBV19, the J call TRBJ2-3; D uncertain. This CDR3 has 14 amino acids. The germline V and J ends were trimmed by 7 bases and 0 bases, with 11 bases remaining between them. The germline CDR1 and CDR2 sequences are LNHDA and SQIVND (reference sequence). The CDR3 region is CASKVVSSTDTQYF. The CDR3 region has the DNA TGTGCCAGTAAAGTAGTCTCCAGCACAGATACGCAGTATTTT.

Many counts were recorded for this clonotype. The chain carries TRBV3-1 and TRBJ1-1, with 8 positions matching TRBD1. The CDR3 sequence is 17 residues long. The germline V gene has CDR1 LGHDT and CDR2 YNNKEL (reference sequence). After removal of 2 bases from V and 4 bases from J, the junction contained 12 bases not matched to a gene. Here the CDR3 reads CASSQRRGQGWVTEAFF. The CDR3 region has the DNA TGTGCCAGCAGCCAAAGAAGAGGACAGGGCTGGGTCACTGAAGCTTTCTTT.

The chain joins TRBV5-1 to TRBJ1-2; the D is unclear. Trimming pared 4 bases from V and 0 bases from J, leaving 13 bases between. This CDR3 contains 15 residues. CDR1 SGHRS and CDR2 YFSETQ come from the germline V gene. The CDR3 protein is CASSQDHYSNYGYTF. CDR3 in DNA: TGCGCCAGCAGCCAGGACCACTATTCTAACTATGGCTACACCTTC.

There are many counts of this clonotype. The V call is TRBV6-5, the J call TRBJ2-1; 7 bases agree with TRBD2. With 2 bases clipped from V and 7 bases from J, the junction kept 14 bases outside the gene matches. Germline loops: CDR1 MNHEY, CDR2 SVGAGI. The CDR3 spans 17 residues. The CDR3 is CASSYPLGGGPENEQFF. The DNA for the CDR3 is TGTGCCAGCAGTTACCCCTTGGGGGGAGGGCCGGAGAATGAGCAGTTCTTC.

The chain links TRBV28 to TRBJ2-3, with 9 bases matching TRBD2. Germline V gene data show CDR1 as MDHEN and CDR2 as SYDVKM. V lost 7 bases, J lost 3 bases, and 5 bases stayed unmatched. The CDR3 runs 14 residues. The CDR3 here is CASMQTSGTDTQYF. For the CDR3, the DNA is TGTGCCAGCATGCAGACTAGCGGAACAGATACGCAGTATTTT.

This clonotype has a count of ten or more. CDR3 region: CASSSGRSYGYTF. The CDR3 DNA follows: TGTGCCAGCAGCTCGGGACGGTCCTATGGCTACACCTTC. The J gene is TRBJ1-2, the V gene TRBV13; a possible D gene is TRBD1 (5 bases). V was trimmed by 4 bases and J by 4 bases, leaving 10 bases between them. There are 13 residues in the CDR3. Germline CDR1 is PRHDT and CDR2 is FYEKMQ (reference sequence).

There are many counts of this clonotype. V is TRBV20-1 and J is TRBJ2-7; 9 bases are a match to TRBD2. V trimming: 0 bases; J trimming: 2 bases; junction bases outside the gene matches: 8. Germline V gene lookup returns CDR1 DFQATT and CDR2 SNEGSKA (reference sequence). The CDR3 covers 16 residues. The CDR3 coding sequence is TGCAGTGCTAGAGAGTTTGCGGGAGGGCCGCCCTACGAGCAGTACTTC. Protein product: CSAREFAGGPPYEQYF.

This clonotype was seen repeatedly, ten times or more. The rearrangement uses TRBV19 and TRBJ2-3; 11 bases align to TRBD2. CDR3 length: 15 amino acids. Germline trimming cut 7 bases from V and 2 bases from J; bases unmatched to any gene: 5. Germline-derived CDR1 and CDR2 are LNHDA and SQIVND (reference sequence). CDR3 region: CASTVAGGYTDTQYF. In DNA form, the CDR3 reads TGTGCCAGTACCGTAGCGGGAGGGTACACAGATACGCAGTATTTT.

Many counts were recorded for this clonotype. V is TRBV12-3 or TRBV12-4 and J is TRBJ2-7; TRBD1 agrees at 7 bases. Trimming cost V 5 bases and J 6 bases; bases outside gene matches: 4. The CDR3 consists of 12 residues. This chain's CDR3 is CASSKNRGEQYF. The CDR3 DNA reads as TGTGCCAGCAGTAAAAACAGGGGCGAGCAGTACTTC.

The genes are TRBV24-1 and TRBJ2-1; D remains ambiguous. The V and J ends lost 8 bases and 6 bases respectively, with 4 bases between them. Germline V gene sequence: CDR1 KGHDR, CDR2 SFDVKD. CDR3 size: 10 residues. The CDR3 sequence: CATTLNEQFF. Written as DNA, the CDR3 is TGTGCCACCACTCTCAATGAGCAGTTCTTC.

There are many counts of this clonotype. This sequence joins TRBV20-1 and TRBJ1-5, with D hard to call. CDR3 length: 14 residues. CDR1 is DFQATT and CDR2 is SNEGSKA in the germline V gene (reference sequence). Trimming removed 0 bases from V and 3 bases from J, with 9 bases in between. The CDR3 DNA is TGCAGTGCTAGAGATCCTGCCTTCAATCAGCCCCAGCATTTT. Amino acids: CSARDPAFNQPQHF.

This clonotype was counted at least ten times. This chain connects TRBV12-3 or TRBV12-4 to TRBJ2-7; the D gene is possibly TRBD2 (6 bases). V lost 4 bases and J lost 2, with 12 bases in between. The CDR3 sequence is 14 residues long. The CDR3 DNA reads TGTGCCAGCAGTTCGCAAAGGGAGGCCTACGAGCAGTACTTC. It encodes CASSSQREAYEQYF.

This clonotype was counted many times. The CDR3 sequence: CASSGEPSRDNTEAFF. For the CDR3, the DNA is TGTGCCAGCAGCGGGGAACCTTCCAGGGACAACACTGAAGCTTTCTTT. The chain couples TRBV9 to TRBJ1-1; tentative D call: TRBD1 (5 bases). Germline CDR1 is SGDLS and CDR2 is YYNGEE. Trimming removed 3 bases from V and 2 bases from J, with 17 bases in between. The CDR3 has 16 amino acids.

This clonotype has a handful of counts. The chain couples TRBV28 to TRBJ1-2, with no clear D. The ends were cut back, 2 bases at V and 4 bases at J, with 11 bases in the middle. The CDR3 runs 14 residues. CDR1 and CDR2 (germline): MDHEN, SYDVKM. CDR3 nucleotides: TGTGCCAGCAGTTTAATTCGGGGTAGCTATGGCTACACCTTC. Protein product: CASSLIRGSYGYTF.

This clonotype appeared many times. The chain carries TRBV30 and TRBJ1-2; 8 bases agree with TRBD1. After removal of 5 bases from V and 7 bases from J, the junction contained 6 bases not matched to a gene. The CDR3 is 12 residues long. Germline V gene lookup returns CDR1 GTSNPN and CDR2 SVGIG (reference sequence). The CDR3 DNA is TGTGCCTGGGGACAGGGATCATCTGGCTACACCTTC. Amino acids: CAWGQGSSGYTF.

This clonotype came up many times. V and J are TRBV5-8 and TRBJ2-5; D not certain. Trimming took 1 base from V and 3 from J, leaving 13 bases between them. The CDR3 covers 15 residues. Germline V gene sequence: CDR1 SGHTS, CDR2 YDEGEE. This CDR3 reads CASSLSEYPKETQYF. In DNA form, the CDR3 reads TGTGCCAGCAGCTTGTCGGAGTACCCTAAAGAGACCCAGTACTTC.

This clonotype came up many times. The chain couples TRBV30 to TRBJ2-5; D is unclear. CDR3 length equals 15 residues. V was cut by 0 bases and J by 1 base, with 12 bases left in between. CDR1 is GTSNPN, CDR2 SVGIG, per germline (reference sequence). The CDR3 bases are TGTGCCTGGAGTGTACGAAGGAAACTCCAAGAGACCCAGTACTTC. Its protein product is CAWSVRRKLQETQYF. Based on the CDR3 plus reference TRBV30 and TRBJ2-5, the full variable domain is SQTIHQWPATLVQPVGSPLSLECTVEGTSNPNLYWYRQAAGRGLQLLFYSVGIGQISSEVPQNLSASRPQDRQFILSSKKLLLSDSGFYLCAWSVRRKLQETQYFGPGTRLLVL.